Below, one T cell receptor beta chain is given with its context. What it binds is not known. Measured with immunoSEQ multiplex PCR; TCRdb has only the in-frame clones, and not every one. The data show about 67,000 clones, with about 83% seen just once and about 6% held by the top ten. This sample was included in a study of T cell responses to AZD1222 COVID-19 vaccine. Study-wide points: Of the AZD1222 recipients, only 5 or 6 were seropositive at baseline. Nearly half of spike-specific TCRs reportedly target variant regions that are unmutated in the B.1.351 and B.1.1.7 variants. It should be noted that donors were predominantly white British and more often female, and clonal diversity was possibly underestimated.

CDR1 is SNHLY, CDR2 FYNNEI, per germline. Trimming removed 1 base from V and 3 bases from J; junction bases left unmatched: 4. This CDR3 region has 16 residues. This material consisted of peripheral blood, taken 28 days after the second AZD1222 dose. The genes are TRBV2 and TRBJ1-4, with TRBD1 identical over 8 bases. The receptor comes from an adult who received the AZD1222 COVID-19 vaccine. The chain's CDR3 is CASSEGTGFANEKLFF. In DNA form, the CDR3 reads TGTGCCAGCAGTGAAGGGACAGGGTTTGCTAATGAAAAACTGTTTTTT.